In this sample, the clone carrying this TCR beta chain turned up many times. What it binds is unknown. What was amplified from RNA transcripts were TCR beta CDR3 regions. When the TCR CDR3 underwent first-round RT-PCR, the HTBI primer set was used. TCRdb ran MiXCR on the multiplex PCR reads and lists one entry per CDR3 protein. Seen here are nearly 250,000 distinct CDR3 sequences, approximately 23% observed once, and the top ten hold 35%. The authors obtained PBMCs from 10 ml of fresh peripheral blood. Germline lookup yields CDR1 SGHRS and CDR2 YFSETQ. The V and J ends lost 0 bases and 2 bases respectively, with 3 bases between them. This CDR3 contains 12 residues. The data are from a study of T cells in Graves' hyperthyroidism and ophthalmopathy. Findings of the study overall: Ophthalmopathy stood apart from stable hyperthyroidism in a 13 V-J model. The model forecast ophthalmopathy, anticipating it by a median 6.5 months before onset. Peripheral blood also featured most of the thyroid clonotypes expanded above 0.001.

Sequencing was done on a sample of blood. This receptor was obtained from a middle-aged woman with Graves' ophthalmopathy. The gene calls are TRBV5-1 and TRBJ2-7; no clear D gene. The CDR3, as DNA: TGCGCCAGCAGCTTGGATGCCTACGAGCAGTACTTC. Protein: CASSLDAYEQYF.